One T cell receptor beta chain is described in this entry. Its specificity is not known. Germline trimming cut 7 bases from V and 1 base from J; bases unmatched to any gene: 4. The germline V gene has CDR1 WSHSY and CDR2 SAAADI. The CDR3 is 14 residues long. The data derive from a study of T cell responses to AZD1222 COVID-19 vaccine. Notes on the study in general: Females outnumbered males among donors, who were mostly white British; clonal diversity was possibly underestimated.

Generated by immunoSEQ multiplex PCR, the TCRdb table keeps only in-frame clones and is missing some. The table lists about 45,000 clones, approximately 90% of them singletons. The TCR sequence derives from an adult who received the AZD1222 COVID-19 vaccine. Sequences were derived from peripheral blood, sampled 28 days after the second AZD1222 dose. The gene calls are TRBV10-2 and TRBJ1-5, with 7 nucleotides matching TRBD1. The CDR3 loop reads CASTNRGSNQPQHF. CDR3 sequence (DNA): TGCGCCAGCACCAACAGGGGAAGCAATCAGCCCCAGCATTTT.